A selection of T cell receptor beta chains follows, all from one sample in a study of CD8+ T cells in alopecia areata. The repertoire was sequenced with immunoSEQ multiplex PCR; TCRdb's copy has only in-frame clones and lacks some. This table holds 150,000 to 200,000 clones, more than 55% found once. The material was CD4+ T cells sorted from blood, obtained at approximately week 49, from a patient treated with tofacitinib. The receptors originated from a human donor with alopecia areata. The CDR3 runs from the conserved cysteine through the conserved F or W. The order of the fields is J gene, D gene, V gene, CDR3 protein, CDR3 DNA. The D gene is left open where the match is weak.

J: TRBJ2-5
D: -
V: TRBV7-2
CDR3: CASSLVLAETQYF
DNA: TGTGCCAGCAGCTTAGTACTTGCGGAGACCCAGTACTTC

J: TRBJ1-2
D: -
V: TRBV25-1
CDR3: CASSAYSELIYGYTF
DNA: TGTGCCAGCAGTGCCTATTCAGAGCTGATCTATGGCTACACCTTC

J: TRBJ1-5
D: -
V: TRBV2
CDR3: CASSEGGRRPNQPQHF
DNA: TGTGCCAGCAGTGAGGGAGGCAGGCGGCCCAATCAGCCCCAGCATTTT

J: TRBJ1-2
D: -
V: TRBV30
CDR3: CAWTGQAGGYTF
DNA: TGTGCCTGGACTGGCCAGGCTGGCGGCTACACCTTC

J: TRBJ2-6
D: -
V: TRBV9
CDR3: CASKQSGSGANVLTF
DNA: TGTGCCAGCAAACAGTCGGGCTCTGGGGCCAACGTCCTGACTTTC

J: TRBJ2-3
D: -
V: TRBV7-3
CDR3: CASSLNGVTDTQYF
DNA: TGTGCCAGCAGCTTAAACGGGGTAACAGATACGCAGTATTTT

J: TRBJ2-1
D: -
V: TRBV7-2
CDR3: CASSLDNEQFF
DNA: TGTGCCAGCAGCTTAGACAATGAGCAGTTCTTC

J: TRBJ2-7
D: -
V: TRBV7-9
CDR3: CASSFSNLNGEQYF
DNA: TGTGCCAGCAGCTTCTCGAACCTGAATGGCGAGCAGTACTTC

J: TRBJ2-1
D: TRBD1
V: TRBV6-5
CDR3: CASSLTQGAGNEQFF
DNA: TGTGCCAGCAGCCTTACACAGGGGGCGGGCAATGAGCAGTTCTTC

J: TRBJ2-5
D: -
V: TRBV15
CDR3: CATSPRQGGETQYF
DNA: TGTGCCACCAGCCCCCGACAGGGAGGGGAGACCCAGTACTTC

J: TRBJ2-5
D: -
V: TRBV29-1
CDR3: CSAEAQGRETQYF
DNA: TGCAGCGCCGAAGCCCAGGGGCGAGAGACCCAGTACTTC

J: TRBJ1-1
D: -
V: TRBV15
CDR3: CATSPDRMNTEAFF
DNA: TGTGCCACCAGCCCAGACAGAATGAACACTGAAGCTTTCTTT

J: TRBJ1-2
D: -
V: TRBV12-5
CDR3: CASGSGVDYGYTF
DNA: TGTGCTAGTGGTTCAGGGGTTGACTATGGCTACACCTTC